These 12 T cell receptor beta chains were sequenced from one sample in a study of cytomegalovirus exposure and HLA in healthy donors. The PCR was carried out with 60 Vbeta primers and 13 Jbeta primers. TCRdb's table, derived via immunoSEQ multiplex PCR, lists solely in-frame clones and lacks some. Seen here are 100,000 or so clones, 10% to 15% observed once, and the top ten hold 16%. The sequencing sample was made of PBMCs. These TCRs come from a man in his forties in good health and CMV-seropositive.

The rearrangement links TRBV19 to TRBJ2-7, with 12 bases aligning to TRBD1. Germline V gene lookup returns CDR1 LNHDA and CDR2 SQIVND (reference sequence). Trimming removed 6 bases from V and 2 bases from J; junction bases left unmatched: 2. This CDR3 contains 14 residues. CDR3 nucleotides: TGTGCCAGTAGGGGGACAGGGGGCCCCTACGAGCAGTACTTC. Encoded protein: CASRGTGGPYEQYF.

This CDR3 is CASSPDSPNYEQYF. As DNA, the CDR3 is TGCGCCAGCAGCCCGGACAGTCCAAACTACGAGCAGTACTTC. The chain is built from TRBV5-1 and TRBJ2-7; the D gene is possibly TRBD1 (6 bases). Germline V gene lookup returns CDR1 SGHRS and CDR2 YFSETQ. The CDR3 has 14 residues. Trimming shortened V by 4 bases and J by 3 bases, and 14 bases separated the two germline ends. Full variable domain (rest looked up from reference TRBV5-1 and TRBJ2-7): KAGVTQTPRYLIKTRGQQVTLSCSPISGHRSVSWYQQTPGQGLQFLFEYFSETQRNKGNFPGRFSGRQFSNSRSEMNVSTLELGDSALYLCASSPDSPNYEQYFGPGTRLTVT.

The chain carries TRBV5-1 and TRBJ2-4; D perhaps matches TRBD1 (5 bases). The germline V and J ends were trimmed by 0 bases and 4 bases, with 8 bases remaining between them. Germline V gene sequence: CDR1 SGHRS, CDR2 YFSETQ. The CDR3 runs 14 residues. CDR3 protein: CASSLGQIKNIQYF. The CDR3 DNA sequence: TGCGCCAGCAGCTTGGGACAGATAAAAAACATTCAGTACTTC.

Regarding this clone: At one of its ends the junction is not consistent with the germline gene, which may arise from a read error. The chain links TRBV9 to TRBJ2-6; possible D gene TRBD1, 5 bases. Germline V gives CDR1 SGDLS, CDR2 YYNGEE. This CDR3 is built from 18 residues. The CDR3 loop is CASCGDRETFSGANVLTF. The CDR3 DNA reads as TGTGCCAGCTGCGGAGACAGAGAAACCTTCTCTGGGGCAAACGTCCTGACTTTC.

This clone was recorded a few times. This sequence joins TRBV10-3 and TRBJ2-5; 16 positions agree with TRBD2. This CDR3 contains 19 residues. In germline, CDR1 is ENHRY, CDR2 SYGVKD. J gave up 0 bases and V 6 bases, and 10 bases lay outside the gene matches. The CDR3 sequence: CAISPGLAGGTVYQETQYF. In nucleotides, the CDR3 is TGTGCCATCAGCCCGGGACTAGCGGGAGGGACCGTTTACCAAGAGACCCAGTACTTC.

This chain links TRBV10-1 with TRBJ2-7; D is perhaps TRBD2 (5 bases). CDR1 is WNHNN, CDR2 SYGVQD, per germline (reference sequence). V dropped 4 bases and J dropped 3 bases, with 13 bases sitting between them. This CDR3 is 14 amino acids long. CDR3 loop: CASSGTDEIYEQYF. CDR3 coding DNA: TGCGCCAGCAGTGGGACTGATGAGATCTACGAGCAGTACTTC.

Only a few counts were recorded for this clone. The V gene is TRBV28, the J gene TRBJ1-2; no reliable D call. V was clipped by 6 bases and J by 5 bases, with 22 bases between them. The V gene's germline CDR1 is MDHEN and CDR2 SYDVKM. This CDR3 has 16 residues. The CDR3 nucleotides read TGTGCCAGCAGCTCCCTTAGCGGGTCGATATCGTATGGCTACACCTTC. Protein: CASSSLSGSISYGYTF.

V gene TRBV25-1 combines with J gene TRBJ2-7; D might be TRBD1 (6 bases). The germline V gene has CDR1 MGHDK and CDR2 SYGVNS. This CDR3 has 13 amino acids. Between the trimmed V and J ends, which lost 8 bases and 2 bases, there was a span of 13 bases. CDR3 amino acids: CASAETGPYEQYF. CDR3 coding DNA: TGTGCCAGCGCCGAGACAGGTCCCTACGAGCAGTACTTC.

The gene calls are TRBV10-3 and TRBJ1-2; D may be TRBD1 (5 bases). Trimming stripped 3 bases from V and 8 bases from J, with 28 bases between. There are 18 residues in the CDR3. Germline-derived CDR1 and CDR2 are ENHRY and SYGVKD. This CDR3 is CAISDPGPNPTAAQGYTF. CDR3 nucleotides: TGTGCCATCAGTGACCCCGGGCCGAACCCGACAGCAGCGCAGGGCTACACCTTC.

This clone was counted a few times. The chain is built from TRBV19 and TRBJ2-3; possibly TRBD2 for D (5 bases). The CDR3 extends over 14 amino acids. Germline V lookup: CDR1 LNHDA, CDR2 SQIVND (reference sequence). Trimming took off 2 bases at V and 5 bases at J, with 11 bases between the two ends. The CDR3 reads CASSIFEGRDTQYF. DNA for the CDR3: TGTGCCAGTAGTATATTCGAGGGTAGAGATACGCAGTATTTT.

The chain employs TRBV5-1 and TRBJ2-7; possible D gene TRBD2, 5 bases. V was pared by 4 bases and J by 3 bases, with 20 bases between. Per the germline V gene, CDR1 is SGHRS and CDR2 is YFSETQ. This CDR3 spans 16 amino acids. The CDR3 spells CASSPPGTPDYYEQYF. In DNA form, the CDR3 reads TGCGCCAGCAGCCCTCCGGGAACCCCCGATTACTACGAGCAGTACTTC.

This clone has just a few counts. The chain carries TRBV6-1 and TRBJ2-7, with D perhaps TRBD1 (6 bases). Germline V gene sequence: CDR1 MNHNS, CDR2 SASEGT. Trimming left V 5 bases short and J 1 base short, with 9 bases between. This CDR3 comprises 13 residues. In nucleotides, the CDR3 is TGTGCCAGCAGTAACGGACAGTCCTACGAGCAGTACTTC. Amino acids: CASSNGQSYEQYF.